The 21 T cell receptor beta chains in this list originate from one sample, sequenced in a study of Ad26.COV2.S vaccination and SARS-CoV-2 variants. Method: immunoSEQ multiplex PCR; TCRdb's copy keeps in-frame clones and lacks some. In the table there are some 450,000 clones, about 90% of which are singletons. This sample's treatment: some 20 received Ad26.COV2.S at low or high dose, single or two shots; about 5 received placebo; per-sample allocation not given. Collection of the samples took place on day 63 after the first injection of vaccine or placebo. Sequencing was performed on peripheral blood, taken in a trial of Ad26.COV2.S vaccine versus placebo. The receptor set was obtained from a person between 18 and 65 years old who received the Ad26.COV2.S COVID-19 vaccine or a placebo.

The genes are TRBV3-1 (or the pseudogene TRBV3-2) and TRBJ2-3, with D possibly being TRBD2 (5 bases). This CDR3 region has 15 residues. CDR1 LGHDT and CDR2 YNNKEL come from the germline V gene (reference sequence). The V end lost 3 bases, the J end lost 0 bases, and 10 bases lay between the germline ends. The CDR3 region is CASSHREKSTDTQYF. The CDR3 region has the DNA TGTGCCAGCAGCCATCGGGAAAAAAGCACAGATACGCAGTATTTT.

V usage is TRBV9 and J usage is TRBJ2-7; 12 bases fit TRBD1. J was trimmed by 6 bases and V by 4 bases; bases with no gene match: 8. From germline, CDR1 is SGDLS and CDR2 YYNGEE. The CDR3 is 15 amino acids. CDR3 sequence (DNA): TGTGCCAGCAGCCCCCCGGGACAGGGGGCGGGCGAGCAGTACTTC. Translation gives CASSPPGQGAGEQYF.

On this clone: This same CDR3 is encoded by further DNA sequences in the sample. V and J are TRBV2 and TRBJ2-6; D uncertain. This CDR3 spans 15 amino acids. Germline-derived CDR1 and CDR2 are SNHLY and FYNNEI. Trimming removed 1 base from V and 0 bases from J, with 4 bases in between. The CDR3: CASSEEGSGANVLTF. CDR3 nucleotides: TGTGCCAGCAGTGAAGAGGGCTCTGGGGCCAACGTCCTGACTTTC. Complete variable domain (other parts from reference TRBV2 and TRBJ2-6): EPEVTQTPSHQVTQMGQEVILRCVPISNHLYFYWYRQILGQKVEFLVSFYNNEISEKSEIFDDQFSVERPDGSNFTLKIRSTKLEDSAMYFCASSEEGSGANVLTFGAGSRLTVL.

This chain connects TRBV14 to TRBJ2-1, with D unresolved. The ends were cut back, 0 bases at V and 0 bases at J, with 6 bases in the middle. Germline assignment: CDR1 SGHDN and CDR2 FVKESK. The CDR3 has 15 residues. CDR3 amino acids: CASSQDLSSYNEQFF. The CDR3 DNA sequence: TGTGCCAGCAGCCAAGACCTTAGCTCCTACAATGAGCAGTTCTTC.

V gene TRBV18 combines with J gene TRBJ1-1; 11 bases match TRBD1. The CDR3 consists of 17 residues. V shed 3 bases and J 1 base; nucleotides not matched to a gene: 7. Germline-derived CDR1 and CDR2 are KGHSH and LQKENI. The CDR3 DNA reads as TGTGCCAGCTCACCCGGGACAGGGGGACTCCGGAACACTGAAGCTTTCTTT. Protein: CASSPGTGGLRNTEAFF.

This chain links TRBV4-3 with TRBJ2-7; possibly TRBD1 for D (6 bases). V was trimmed by 0 bases and J by 5 bases, leaving 14 bases between them. CDR3 length: 15 residues. Germline lookup yields CDR1 LGHNA and CDR2 YSLEER. The CDR3 reads CASSQDPGGPDEQYF. The CDR3, as DNA: TGCGCCAGCAGCCAAGATCCTGGGGGCCCCGACGAGCAGTACTTC.

Points on this clone: The same CDR3 is also encoded by other DNA sequences in this sample. This sequence joins TRBV7-6 and TRBJ2-2; 9 bases align to TRBD1. V was clipped by 4 bases and J by 1 base; unmatched bases: 1. Germline V CDR1 and CDR2: SGHVS, FNYEAQ. This CDR3 has 15 amino acids. For the CDR3, the DNA is TGTGCCAGCAGCTCGACAGGGGGGAACACCGGGGAGCTGTTTTTT. This translates into CASSSTGGNTGELFF.

This chain joins TRBV5-1 and TRBJ2-7; 10 positions agree with TRBD2. Germline V gene sequence: CDR1 SGHRS, CDR2 YFSETQ. This CDR3 spans 18 amino acids. With 0 bases clipped from V and 5 bases from J, the junction kept 14 bases outside the gene matches. In DNA, the CDR3 is TGCGCCAGCAGCTTGGCCGTGGCTAGCGGGAGACCGTTCGACGAGCAGTACTTC. It encodes CASSLAVASGRPFDEQYF.

This rearrangement joins TRBV12-3 or TRBV12-4 to TRBJ1-1, with 7 bases matching TRBD1. Losses at the gene ends were 8 bases for V and 2 bases for J; bases not matched to a gene: 5. This CDR3 is built from 13 residues. CDR3 amino acids: CASCDRENTEAFF. CDR3 nucleotide sequence: TGTGCCAGCTGTGACAGGGAAAACACTGAAGCTTTCTTT.

The V and J genes are TRBV9 and TRBJ1-3; the D is unclear. This CDR3 contains 15 residues. Germline V lookup: CDR1 SGDLS, CDR2 YYNGEE. V gave up 0 bases and J gave up 2 bases, with 9 bases separating them. The CDR3 is CASSVATRPGNTIYF. In nucleotides, the CDR3 is TGTGCCAGCAGCGTAGCTACCAGGCCTGGAAACACCATATATTTT.

The chain has TRBV6-1 and TRBJ1-5; D remains ambiguous. This CDR3 region has 15 residues. Germline-derived CDR1 and CDR2 are MNHNS and SASEGT. Trimming pared 1 base from V and 5 bases from J, leaving 12 bases between. DNA for the CDR3: TGTGCCAGCAGTGAAGAGGGCAGAAGGGATCAGCCCCAGCATTTT. Its protein is CASSEEGRRDQPQHF.

The rearrangement links TRBV6-5 to TRBJ1-1; the match to TRBD1 covers 10 bases. Looked up from germline, CDR1 is MNHEY and CDR2 is SVGAGI. This CDR3 has 14 residues. V was pared by 6 bases and J by 3 bases, with 4 bases of the junction left unmatched. CDR3 residues: CASRTTGGYTEAFF. Written as DNA, the CDR3 is TGTGCCAGCAGAACGACAGGGGGCTACACTGAAGCTTTCTTT.

V and J are TRBV6-1 and TRBJ2-2; 8 bases fit TRBD2. The CDR3 contains 16 residues. Germline-derived CDR1 and CDR2 are MNHNS and SASEGT. Unmatched junction bases numbered 2, after V lost 2 bases and J lost 0 bases. The CDR3 bases are TGTGCCAGCAGTGAACGAGCGGGAGCGAACACCGGGGAGCTGTTTTTT. This translates into CASSERAGANTGELFF.

The rearrangement links TRBV12-3 or TRBV12-4 to TRBJ2-1, with D maybe TRBD2 (5 bases). Trimming took 6 bases from V and 9 from J, leaving 15 bases between them. The CDR3 has 13 amino acids. CDR3 sequence (DNA): TGTGCCAGCAGAGCTACGGGAATGGCTGAGCAGTTCTTC. Its translation: CASRATGMAEQFF.

The V call is TRBV27, the J call TRBJ2-1; possible D gene TRBD2, 5 bases. This CDR3 is built from 16 residues. With 5 bases removed from V and 0 bases from J, the gap between germline ends came to 14 bases. The germline V gene encodes CDR1 MNHEY and CDR2 SMNVEV (reference sequence). The CDR3 here is CASSHKDWSSYNEQFF. The CDR3 nucleotides are TGTGCCAGCAGTCACAAGGACTGGAGCTCCTACAATGAGCAGTTCTTC.

This sequence joins TRBV7-3 and TRBJ2-5, with D possibly called TRBD1 or TRBD2 (5 bases each). Germline CDR1 reads SGHTA; CDR2 reads FQGTGA. V lost 5 bases to trimming and J lost 5 bases, with 21 bases between them. This CDR3 has 16 amino acids. CDR3 bases: TGTGCCAGCAGCCTAATGGGACCTAGTAGTAGGGAGACCCAGTACTTC. It encodes CASSLMGPSSRETQYF.

The chain couples TRBV7-2 to TRBJ1-6; D uncertain. The CDR3 sequence is 16 residues long. Trimming took 1 base from V and 5 from J, leaving 12 bases between them. Germline V gene data show CDR1 as SGHTA and CDR2 as FQGNSA. CDR3 amino acids: CASSLVSQNNNSPLHF. Here the CDR3 DNA reads TGTGCCAGCAGCTTAGTCTCCCAGAACAATAATTCACCCCTCCACTTT.

The chain joins TRBV9 to TRBJ2-1; D might be TRBD1 (6 bases). The CDR3 runs to 19 residues. Germline loops: CDR1 SGDLS, CDR2 YYNGEE. Trimming stripped 0 bases from V and 2 bases from J, with 21 bases between. Here the CDR3 reads CASSVDPGGNRATYNEQFF. The DNA for the CDR3 is TGTGCCAGCAGCGTAGATCCCGGTGGGAACAGGGCCACCTACAATGAGCAGTTCTTC.

The chain links TRBV5-1 to TRBJ2-2; D might be TRBD1 (6 bases). The V gene's germline CDR1 is SGHRS and CDR2 YFSETQ. The CDR3 contains 15 residues. Trimming shortened V by 3 bases and J by 6 bases, and 15 bases separated the two germline ends. This chain's CDR3 is CASSSTGYGAGELFF. The CDR3 region has the DNA TGCGCCAGCAGCTCTACAGGGTATGGGGCCGGGGAGCTGTTTTTT.

J is TRBJ2-1 and V is TRBV5-1, with 10 bases that match TRBD1. Germline V lookup: CDR1 SGHRS, CDR2 YFSETQ. The CDR3 is 16 residues long. With 0 bases clipped from V and 6 bases from J, the junction kept 6 bases outside the gene matches. CDR3 in DNA: TGCGCCAGCAGCTTGGGTTTGGGGACAGGGGCCAATGAGCAGTTCTTC. Translation: CASSLGLGTGANEQFF.

The chain has TRBV3-1 (or the pseudogene TRBV3-2) and TRBJ2-2, with a possible D match to TRBD2 (6 bases). This CDR3 has 16 residues. Germline CDR1 reads LGHDT; CDR2 reads YNNKEL (reference sequence). V was cut by 1 base and J by 3 bases, with 12 bases left in between. The CDR3 is CASSQVGGSDTGELFF. CDR3 in DNA: TGTGCCAGCAGCCAAGTCGGGGGATCGGACACCGGGGAGCTGTTTTTT.